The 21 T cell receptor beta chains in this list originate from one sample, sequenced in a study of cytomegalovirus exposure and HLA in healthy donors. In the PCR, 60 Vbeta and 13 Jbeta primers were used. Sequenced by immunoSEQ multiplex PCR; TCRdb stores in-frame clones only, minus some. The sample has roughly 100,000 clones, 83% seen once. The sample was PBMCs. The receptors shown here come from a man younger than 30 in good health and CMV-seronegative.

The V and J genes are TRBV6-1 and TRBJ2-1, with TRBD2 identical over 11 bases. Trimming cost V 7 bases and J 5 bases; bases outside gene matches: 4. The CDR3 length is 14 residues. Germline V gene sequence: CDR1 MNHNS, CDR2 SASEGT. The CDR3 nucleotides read TGTGCCAGCAAGCTAGCGGGAGGAAACAATGAGCAGTTCTTC. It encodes CASKLAGGNNEQFF.

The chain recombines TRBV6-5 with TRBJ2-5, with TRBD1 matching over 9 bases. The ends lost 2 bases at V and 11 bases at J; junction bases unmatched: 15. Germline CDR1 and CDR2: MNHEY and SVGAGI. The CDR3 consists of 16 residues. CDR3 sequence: CASSYRPQGAFGEQYF. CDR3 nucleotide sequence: TGTGCCAGCAGTTACCGTCCACAGGGGGCCTTTGGGGAGCAGTACTTC.

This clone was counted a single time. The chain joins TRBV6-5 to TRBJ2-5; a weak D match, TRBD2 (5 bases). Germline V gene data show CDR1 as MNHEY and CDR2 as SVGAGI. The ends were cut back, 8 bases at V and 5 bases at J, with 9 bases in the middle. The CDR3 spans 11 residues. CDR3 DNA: TGTGCCAGCTCGGGCGGGGAGACCCAGTACTTC. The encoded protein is CASSGGETQYF.

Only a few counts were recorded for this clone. DNA for the CDR3: TGCGCCAGCAGCCCGGACAGGGGGATGAACACTGAAGCTTTCTTT. This translates into CASSPDRGMNTEAFF. V is TRBV5-1 and J is TRBJ1-1; 10 bases are a match to TRBD1. The trim removed 4 bases at V and 0 bases at J, leaving 3 bases unmatched. Germline values: CDR1 SGHRS, CDR2 YFSETQ. This CDR3 has 15 residues.

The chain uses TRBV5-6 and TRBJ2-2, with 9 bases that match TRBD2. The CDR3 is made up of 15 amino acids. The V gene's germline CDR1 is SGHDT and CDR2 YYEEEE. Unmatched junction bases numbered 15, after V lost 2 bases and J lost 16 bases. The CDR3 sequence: CASSFSTSGWEQRFF. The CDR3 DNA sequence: TGTGCCAGCAGCTTCAGTACTAGCGGGTGGGAGCAAAGGTTTTTT.

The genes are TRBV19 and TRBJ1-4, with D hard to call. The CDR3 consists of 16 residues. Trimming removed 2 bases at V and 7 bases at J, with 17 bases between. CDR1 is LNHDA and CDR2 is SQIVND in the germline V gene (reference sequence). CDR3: CASSIFDLLGGEKLFF. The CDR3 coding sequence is TGTGCCAGTAGTATATTCGATCTACTAGGCGGTGAAAAACTGTTTTTT.

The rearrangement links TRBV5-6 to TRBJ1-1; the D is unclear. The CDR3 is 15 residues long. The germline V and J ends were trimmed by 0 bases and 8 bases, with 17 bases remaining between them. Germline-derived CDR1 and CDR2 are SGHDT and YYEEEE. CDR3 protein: CASSLVGEPTQEAFF. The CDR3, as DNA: TGTGCCAGCAGCTTGGTCGGAGAACCAACTCAAGAAGCTTTCTTT. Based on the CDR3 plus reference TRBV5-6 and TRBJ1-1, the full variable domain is DAGVTQSPTHLIKTRGQQVTLRCSPKSGHDTVSWYQQALGQGPQFIFQYYEEEERQRGNFPDRFSGHQFPNYSSELNVNALLLGDSALYLCASSLVGEPTQEAFFGQGTRLTVV.

CDR3 DNA: TGTGCCAGCAGTTTAGCCCCACCCCCAGGACTTCCCTACGAGCAGTACTTC. Protein sequence: CASSLAPPPGLPYEQYF. This chain links TRBV27 with TRBJ2-7; tentative D call: TRBD2 (5 bases). The V and J ends lost 2 bases and 2 bases respectively, with 19 bases between them. The CDR3 totals 17 residues. Germline CDR1 MNHEY, CDR2 SMNVEV (reference sequence).

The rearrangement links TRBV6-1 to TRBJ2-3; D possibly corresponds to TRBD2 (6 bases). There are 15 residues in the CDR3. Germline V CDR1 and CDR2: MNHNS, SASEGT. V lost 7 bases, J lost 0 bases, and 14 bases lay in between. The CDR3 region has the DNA TGTGCCAGCAAAGTCTTCGGAGGGAGCACAGATACGCAGTATTTT. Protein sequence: CASKVFGGSTDTQYF.

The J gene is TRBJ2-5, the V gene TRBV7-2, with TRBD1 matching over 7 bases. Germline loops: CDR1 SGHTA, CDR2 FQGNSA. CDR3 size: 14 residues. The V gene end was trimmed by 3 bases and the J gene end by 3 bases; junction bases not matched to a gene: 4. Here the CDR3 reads CASSFGTEEETQYF. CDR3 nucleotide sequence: TGTGCCAGCAGCTTCGGGACAGAAGAAGAGACCCAGTACTTC.

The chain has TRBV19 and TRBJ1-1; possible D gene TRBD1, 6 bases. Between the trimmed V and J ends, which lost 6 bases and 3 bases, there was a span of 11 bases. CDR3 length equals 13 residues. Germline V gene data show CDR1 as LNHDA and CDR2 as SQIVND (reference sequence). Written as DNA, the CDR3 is TGTGCCAGTAGCGAACAGGGAGACACTGAAGCTTTCTTT. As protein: CASSEQGDTEAFF.

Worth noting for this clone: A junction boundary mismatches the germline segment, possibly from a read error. The CDR3 reads CASSFSVGDRDYEQCF. The DNA of the CDR3 is TGTGCCAGCAGTTTTTCCGTTGGGGACAGGGACTACGAGCAGTGCTTC. This chain connects TRBV27 to TRBJ2-7; TRBD1 agrees at 9 bases. Looked up from germline, CDR1 is MNHEY and CDR2 is SMNVEV (reference sequence). This CDR3 contains 16 residues.

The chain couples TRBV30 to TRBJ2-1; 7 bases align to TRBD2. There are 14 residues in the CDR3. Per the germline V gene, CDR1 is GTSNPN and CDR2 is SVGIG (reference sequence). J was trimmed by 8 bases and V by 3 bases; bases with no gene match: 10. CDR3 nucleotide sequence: TGTGCCTGGAGAGCAGGACTAGGCCGCGATGAGCAGTTCTTC. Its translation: CAWRAGLGRDEQFF.

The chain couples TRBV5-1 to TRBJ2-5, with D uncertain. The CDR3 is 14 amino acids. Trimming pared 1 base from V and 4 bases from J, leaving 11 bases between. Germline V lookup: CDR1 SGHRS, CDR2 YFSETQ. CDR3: CASSLSPGIETQYF. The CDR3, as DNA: TGCGCCAGCAGCTTGAGCCCAGGTATAGAGACCCAGTACTTC. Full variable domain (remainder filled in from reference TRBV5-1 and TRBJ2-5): KAGVTQTPRYLIKTRGQQVTLSCSPISGHRSVSWYQQTPGQGLQFLFEYFSETQRNKGNFPGRFSGRQFSNSRSEMNVSTLELGDSALYLCASSLSPGIETQYFGPGTRLLVL.

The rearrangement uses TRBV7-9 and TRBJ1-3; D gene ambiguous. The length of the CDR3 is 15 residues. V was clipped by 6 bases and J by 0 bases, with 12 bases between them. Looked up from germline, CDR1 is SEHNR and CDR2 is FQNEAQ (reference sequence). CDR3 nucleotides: TGTGCCAGCAGAAGTGAAGAGAGCTCTGGAAACACCATATATTTT. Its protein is CASRSEESSGNTIYF.

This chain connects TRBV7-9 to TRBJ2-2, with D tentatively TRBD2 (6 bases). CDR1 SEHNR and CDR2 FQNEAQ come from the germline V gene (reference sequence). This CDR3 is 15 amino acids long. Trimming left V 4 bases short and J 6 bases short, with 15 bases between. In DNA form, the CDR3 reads TGTGCCAGCAGCTGGGGAGGCCTTGTTTCCGGGGAGCTGTTTTTT. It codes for CASSWGGLVSGELFF.

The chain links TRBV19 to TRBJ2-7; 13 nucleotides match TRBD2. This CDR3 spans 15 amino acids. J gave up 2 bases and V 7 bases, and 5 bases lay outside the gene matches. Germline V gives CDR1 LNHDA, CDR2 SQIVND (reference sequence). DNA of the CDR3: TGTGCCAGTACCCCCGGGACTAGCGGGGCCTACGAGCAGTACTTC. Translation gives CASTPGTSGAYEQYF.

CDR3 DNA: TGCGCCAGCAGCTCCCGACTCTCCGAGAACACTGAAGCTTTCTTT. Encoded protein: CASSSRLSENTEAFF. V is TRBV5-1 and J is TRBJ1-1; D not resolved. The V end was cut by 3 bases, the J end by 1 base, with 13 bases between. Germline assignment: CDR1 SGHRS and CDR2 YFSETQ. This CDR3 has 15 amino acids.

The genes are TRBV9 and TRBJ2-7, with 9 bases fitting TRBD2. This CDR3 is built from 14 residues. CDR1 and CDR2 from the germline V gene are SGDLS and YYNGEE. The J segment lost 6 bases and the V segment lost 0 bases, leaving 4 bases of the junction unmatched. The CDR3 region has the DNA TGTGCCAGCAGCGTAGTTAGCGGGAGTTTCGAGCAGTACTTC. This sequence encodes CASSVVSGSFEQYF.

The CDR3 DNA reads as TGTGCCAGCAGCTTATTGGAGGGGAGGACGTATGGCTACACCTTC. Its protein product is CASSLLEGRTYGYTF. The J gene is TRBJ1-2, the V gene TRBV7-9, with D possibly being TRBD1 (5 bases). V was cut by 2 bases and J by 5 bases, with 15 bases left in between. Germline V lookup: CDR1 SEHNR, CDR2 FQNEAQ (reference sequence). The CDR3 has 15 residues.

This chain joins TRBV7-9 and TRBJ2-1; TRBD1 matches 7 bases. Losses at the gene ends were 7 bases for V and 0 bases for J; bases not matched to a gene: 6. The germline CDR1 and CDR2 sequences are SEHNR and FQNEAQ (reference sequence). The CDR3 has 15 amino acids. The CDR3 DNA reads TGTGCCAGCATCACGGACAGGAGCTCCTACAATGAGCAGTTCTTC. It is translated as CASITDRSSYNEQFF.